These 18 T cell receptor beta chains were all obtained from the same sample, sequenced in a study of blood T cell repertoires in COVID-19. Only in-frame clones appear in the TCRdb table, and some are missing; sequencing was by immunoSEQ multiplex PCR. Here the sample spans some 260,000 clones, more than 70% being singletons. Sequenced material: peripheral blood. The receptors stem from a woman under 30 with acute or convalescent COVID-19.

V usage is TRBV12-3 or TRBV12-4 and J usage is TRBJ1-2; D is unresolved. The CDR3 has 12 residues. Between the trimmed V and J ends, which lost 3 bases and 6 bases, there was a span of 8 bases. CDR3 nucleotide sequence: TGTGCCAGCAGTTTTGCGGGTGATGGCTACACCTTC. Amino acids: CASSFAGDGYTF.

This clone has just one count. The rearrangement uses TRBV12-3 or TRBV12-4 and TRBJ1-2; unclear D gene. The CDR3 length is 12 residues. Trimming took 3 bases from V and 8 from J, leaving 10 bases between them. This chain's CDR3 is CASSLAGRGYTF. The CDR3 coding sequence is TGTGCCAGCAGTTTGGCAGGTCGCGGCTACACCTTC.

This clone was observed a handful of times. V is TRBV7-2 and J is TRBJ2-1; the match to TRBD1 covers 10 bases. The CDR3 is 14 residues long. Trimming cost V 3 bases and J 9 bases; bases outside gene matches: 5. Germline V CDR1 and CDR2: SGHTA, FQGNSA. The CDR3 nucleotides read TGTGCCAGCAGCTTCCGGGACAGGGGTACTGAGCAGTTCTTC. Its translation is CASSFRDRGTEQFF.

The rearrangement joins TRBV4-3 to TRBJ1-2; no clear D gene. Germline CDR1 and CDR2: LGHNA and YSLEER. This CDR3 contains 17 residues. Between the trimmed V and J ends, which lost 3 bases and 3 bases, there was a span of 20 bases. CDR3 nucleotide sequence: TGCGCCAGCAGCCAGAGCATTGTTTTTTCAGGCGACTATGGCTACACCTTC. Translating gives CASSQSIVFSGDYGYTF.

This chain joins TRBV2 and TRBJ1-2; D call uncertain. Looked up from germline, CDR1 is SNHLY and CDR2 is FYNNEI. V lost 6 bases and J 5 bases, leaving 13 bases between the germline ends. The CDR3 spans 13 residues. The CDR3 DNA reads as TGTGCCAGCAGCGACGGACTAGGGTATGGCTACACCTTC. Protein: CASSDGLGYGYTF. Based on the CDR3 plus reference TRBV2 and TRBJ1-2, the full variable domain is EPEVTQTPSHQVTQMGQEVILRCVPISNHLYFYWYRQILGQKVEFLVSFYNNEISEKSEIFDDQFSVERPDGSNFTLKIRSTKLEDSAMYFCASSDGLGYGYTFGSGTRLTVV.

The chain uses TRBV6-5 and TRBJ1-2; a weak D match, TRBD1 (5 bases). Trimming shortened V by 6 bases and J by 7 bases, and 15 bases separated the two germline ends. The CDR3 covers 13 residues. Germline loops: CDR1 MNHEY, CDR2 SVGAGI. CDR3 loop: CASSTQGLGGYTF. The CDR3 DNA sequence: TGTGCCAGCAGCACCCAGGGTTTGGGTGGCTACACCTTC.

The chain employs TRBV27 and TRBJ2-5; D is undetermined. Germline V lookup: CDR1 MNHEY, CDR2 SMNVEV (reference sequence). This CDR3 contains 10 residues. Trimming pared 9 bases from V and 2 bases from J, leaving 4 bases between. CDR3 DNA sequence: TGTGCCAGACTACAAGAGACCCAGTACTTC. It specifies CARLQETQYF.

There are a few counts of this clone. The chain recombines TRBV11-3 with TRBJ2-3; D not resolved. V was trimmed by 1 base and J by 1 base, leaving 12 bases between them. Germline values: CDR1 SGHNT, CDR2 YENEEA. CDR3 length: 16 amino acids. The CDR3 here is CASSLGRVLRTDTQYF. In DNA, the CDR3 is TGTGCCAGCAGCTTAGGCCGGGTACTACGCACAGATACGCAGTATTTT.

The V gene is TRBV19, the J gene TRBJ2-1; 14 bases map to TRBD2. The germline CDR1 and CDR2 sequences are LNHDA and SQIVND (reference sequence). J lost 1 base, V lost 8 bases, and 7 bases had no gene match. This CDR3 region has 17 residues. The CDR3 region is CASSRLAGGKSYNEQFF. In DNA form, the CDR3 reads TGTGCCAGTTCAAGACTAGCGGGAGGGAAATCCTACAATGAGCAGTTCTTC. Full variable domain (remainder filled in from reference TRBV19 and TRBJ2-1): DGGITQSPKYLFRKEGQNVTLSCEQNLNHDAMYWYRQDPGQGLRLIYYSQIVNDFQKGDIAEGYSVSREKKESFPLTVTSAQKNPTAFYLCASSRLAGGKSYNEQFFGPGTRLTVL.

The V gene is TRBV28, the J gene TRBJ1-1, with unresolved D. The germline V and J ends were trimmed by 7 bases and 0 bases, with 9 bases remaining between them. This CDR3 has 13 amino acids. Germline V gene data show CDR1 as MDHEN and CDR2 as SYDVKM. CDR3 coding DNA: TGTGCCAGCATATTAGCTATGAACACTGAAGCTTTCTTT. Its translation is CASILAMNTEAFF.

This sequence joins TRBV11-2 and TRBJ2-7; tentative D call: TRBD2 (6 bases). The CDR3 extends over 14 amino acids. V lost 1 base to trimming and J lost 5 bases, with 12 bases between them. Per the germline V gene, CDR1 is SGHAT and CDR2 is FQNNGV. CDR3 sequence: CASSLARWGDEQYF. In nucleotides, the CDR3 is TGTGCCAGCAGCTTAGCTCGTTGGGGGGACGAGCAGTACTTC.

The chain links TRBV7-8 to TRBJ1-5; D remains ambiguous. V was clipped by 2 bases and J by 1 base, with 9 bases between them. Germline loops: CDR1 SGHVS, CDR2 FQNEAQ. The CDR3 is made up of 15 amino acids. Here the CDR3 DNA reads TGTGCCAGCAGCTTATTAGGAGTGAGCAATCAGCCCCAGCATTTT. Translating it yields CASSLLGVSNQPQHF. The complete variable domain, with remaining parts taken from reference TRBV7-8 and TRBJ1-5, reads GAGVSQSPRYKVAKRGQDVALRCDPISGHVSLFWYQQALGQGPEFLTYFQNEAQLDKSGLPSDRFFAERPEGSVSTLKIQRTQQEDSAVYLCASSLLGVSNQPQHFGDGTRLSIL.

This clone was recorded once. The CDR3 DNA sequence: TGCGCCAGCAGCCAAGAGAAGGACAACTACAATGAGCAGTTCTTC. Amino acid sequence: CASSQEKDNYNEQFF. This chain connects TRBV4-3 to TRBJ2-1; D possibly corresponds to TRBD1 (5 bases). Germline V CDR1 and CDR2: LGHNA, YSLEER. Trimming stripped 0 bases from V and 3 bases from J, with 9 bases between. This CDR3 has 15 amino acids.

J is TRBJ2-7 and V is TRBV7-8, with unresolved D. Per germline, CDR1 SGHVS and CDR2 FQNEAQ. V shed 5 bases and J shed 1 base, with 12 bases lying between them. CDR3 length: 14 residues. The DNA for the CDR3 is TGTGCCAGCAGCCCCGAGCCCAAATCCTACGAGCAGTACTTC. Amino acids: CASSPEPKSYEQYF.

The chain is built from TRBV10-2 and TRBJ2-1, with 11 positions matching TRBD2. The CDR3 is 17 residues long. Germline CDR1 reads WSHSY; CDR2 reads SAAADI. J was trimmed by 2 bases and V by 7 bases; bases with no gene match: 10. The CDR3 DNA is TGCGCCAGCACCAAGTACACTAGCGGGAGTACCTACAATGAGCAGTTCTTC. This sequence encodes CASTKYTSGSTYNEQFF.

V gene TRBV4-3 combines with J gene TRBJ2-1; 10 positions match TRBD2. J was trimmed by 8 bases and V by 3 bases; bases with no gene match: 13. The CDR3 sequence is 17 residues long. The germline gives CDR1 LGHNA, CDR2 YSLEER. The CDR3 DNA reads TGCGCCAGCAGCCACCCATCTAGCGGGAGAAGTTTAGATGAGCAGTTCTTC. This gives the protein CASSHPSSGRSLDEQFF.

This chain joins TRBV2 and TRBJ2-1, with TRBD2 matching 9 bases. CDR3 length equals 16 residues. Germline loops: CDR1 SNHLY, CDR2 FYNNEI. V gave up 1 base and J gave up 4 bases; unmatched junction bases: 5. CDR3 sequence: CASSEGASGIYNEQFF. The CDR3 DNA follows: TGTGCCAGCAGTGAAGGGGCTAGCGGGATATACAATGAGCAGTTCTTC.

The V and J genes are TRBV7-2 and TRBJ2-7; tentatively, D is TRBD2 (6 bases). This CDR3 is built from 15 residues. CDR1 SGHTA and CDR2 FQGNSA come from the germline V gene. The V gene lost 3 bases and the J gene lost 4 bases, with 16 bases spanning the gap. In nucleotides, the CDR3 is TGTGCCAGCAGCTTGTCCGGGACTGAGTCTTACGAGCAGTACTTC. Amino acids: CASSLSGTESYEQYF.